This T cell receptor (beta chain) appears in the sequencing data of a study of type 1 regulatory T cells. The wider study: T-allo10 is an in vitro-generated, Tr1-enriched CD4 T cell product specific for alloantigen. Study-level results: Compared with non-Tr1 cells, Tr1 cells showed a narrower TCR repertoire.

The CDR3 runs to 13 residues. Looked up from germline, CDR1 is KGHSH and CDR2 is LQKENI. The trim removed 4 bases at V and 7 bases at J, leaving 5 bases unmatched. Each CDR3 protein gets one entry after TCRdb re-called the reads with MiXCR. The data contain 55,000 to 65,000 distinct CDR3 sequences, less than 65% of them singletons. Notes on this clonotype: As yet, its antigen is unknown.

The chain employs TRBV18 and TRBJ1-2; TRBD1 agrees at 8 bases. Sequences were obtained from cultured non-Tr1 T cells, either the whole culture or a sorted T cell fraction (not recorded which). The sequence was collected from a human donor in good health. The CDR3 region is CASSRQGSSGYTF. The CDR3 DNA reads TGTGCCAGCTCACGACAGGGGTCTAGTGGCTACACCTTC. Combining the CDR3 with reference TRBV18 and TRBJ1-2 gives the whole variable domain NAGVMQNPRHLVRRRGQEARLRCSPMKGHSHVYWYRQLPEEGLKFMVYLQKENIIDESGMPKERFSAEFPKEGPSILRIQQVVRGDSAAYFCASSRQGSSGYTFGSGTRLTVV.